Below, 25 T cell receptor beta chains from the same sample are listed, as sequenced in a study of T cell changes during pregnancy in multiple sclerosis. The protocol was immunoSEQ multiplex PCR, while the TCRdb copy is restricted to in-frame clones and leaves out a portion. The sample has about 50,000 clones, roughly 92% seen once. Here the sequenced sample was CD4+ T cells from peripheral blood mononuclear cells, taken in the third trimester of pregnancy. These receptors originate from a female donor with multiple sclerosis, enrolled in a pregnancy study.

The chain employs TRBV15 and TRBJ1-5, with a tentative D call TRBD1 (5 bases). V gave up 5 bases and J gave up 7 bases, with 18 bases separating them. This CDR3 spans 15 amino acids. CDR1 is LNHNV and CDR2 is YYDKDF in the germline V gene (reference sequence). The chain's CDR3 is CATSPPGRPQQPQHF. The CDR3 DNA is TGTGCCACCAGCCCCCCAGGGAGGCCGCAGCAGCCCCAGCATTTT.

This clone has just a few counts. DNA of the CDR3: TGTGCCTGGAGCCAGAGCATCGCGGGTGAAGCTTTCTTT. Amino acids: CAWSQSIAGEAFF. The chain carries TRBV30 and TRBJ1-1, with no clear D. This CDR3 spans 13 amino acids. The ends were cut back, 3 bases at V and 7 bases at J, with 15 bases in the middle. Germline V gene sequence: CDR1 GTSNPN, CDR2 SVGIG (reference sequence).

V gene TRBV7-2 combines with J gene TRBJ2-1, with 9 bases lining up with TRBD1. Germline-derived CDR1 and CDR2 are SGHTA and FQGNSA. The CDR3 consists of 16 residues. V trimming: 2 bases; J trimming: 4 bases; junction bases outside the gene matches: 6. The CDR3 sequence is CASSLTGTGMYNEQFF. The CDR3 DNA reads TGTGCCAGCAGCTTAACCGGGACAGGGATGTACAATGAGCAGTTCTTC.

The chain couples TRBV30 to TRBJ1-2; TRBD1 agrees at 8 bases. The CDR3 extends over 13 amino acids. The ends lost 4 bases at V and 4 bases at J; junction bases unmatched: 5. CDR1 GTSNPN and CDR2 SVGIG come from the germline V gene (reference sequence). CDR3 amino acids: CAWKAGGIYGYTF. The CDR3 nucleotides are TGTGCCTGGAAAGCAGGGGGCATCTATGGCTACACCTTC.

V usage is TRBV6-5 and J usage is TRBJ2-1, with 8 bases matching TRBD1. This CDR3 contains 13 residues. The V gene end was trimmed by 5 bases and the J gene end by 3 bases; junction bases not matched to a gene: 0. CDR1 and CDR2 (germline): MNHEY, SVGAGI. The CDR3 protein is CASSGTGYNEQFF. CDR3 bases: TGTGCCAGCAGTGGGACAGGCTACAATGAGCAGTTCTTC.

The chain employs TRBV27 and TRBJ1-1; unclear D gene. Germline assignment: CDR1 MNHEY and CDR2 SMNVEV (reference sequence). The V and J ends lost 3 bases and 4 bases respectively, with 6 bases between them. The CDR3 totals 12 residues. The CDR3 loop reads CASSFVGTEAFF. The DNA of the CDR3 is TGTGCCAGCAGTTTTGTCGGCACTGAAGCTTTCTTT.

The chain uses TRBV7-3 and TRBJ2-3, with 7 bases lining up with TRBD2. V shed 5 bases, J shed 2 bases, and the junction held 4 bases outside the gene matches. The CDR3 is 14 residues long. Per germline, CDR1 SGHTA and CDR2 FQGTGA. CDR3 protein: CASSISGYTDTQYF. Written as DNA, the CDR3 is TGTGCCAGCAGCATTAGCGGGTACACAGATACGCAGTATTTT.

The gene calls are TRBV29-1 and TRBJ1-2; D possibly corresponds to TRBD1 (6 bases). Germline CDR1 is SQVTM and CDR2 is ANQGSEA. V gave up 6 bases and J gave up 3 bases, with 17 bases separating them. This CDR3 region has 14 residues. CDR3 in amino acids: CSVKTGGADYGYTF. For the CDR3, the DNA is TGCAGCGTAAAGACGGGGGGCGCTGACTATGGCTACACCTTC.

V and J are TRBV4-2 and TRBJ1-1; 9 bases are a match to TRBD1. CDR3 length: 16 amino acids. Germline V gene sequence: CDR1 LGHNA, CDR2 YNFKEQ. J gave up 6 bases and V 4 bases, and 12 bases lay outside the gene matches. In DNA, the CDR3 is TGTGCCAGCAGCCTGGGAGACAGGGGGACGGGGGCTGAAGCTTTCTTT. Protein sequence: CASSLGDRGTGAEAFF.

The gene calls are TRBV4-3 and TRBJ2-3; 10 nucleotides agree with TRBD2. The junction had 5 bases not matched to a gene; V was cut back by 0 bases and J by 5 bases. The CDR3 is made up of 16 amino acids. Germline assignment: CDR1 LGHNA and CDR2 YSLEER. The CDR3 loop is CASSQDLAGVGDTQYF. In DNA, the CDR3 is TGCGCCAGCAGCCAAGATCTAGCGGGGGTGGGAGATACGCAGTATTTT.

The CDR3 sequence is CASSLRTGMNTEAFF. For the CDR3, the DNA is TGTGCCAGTAGTCTAAGGACAGGGATGAACACTGAAGCTTTCTTT. The chain has TRBV19 and TRBJ1-1, with 8 bases matching TRBD1. Looked up from germline, CDR1 is LNHDA and CDR2 is SQIVND (reference sequence). The V and J ends lost 5 bases and 0 bases, in that order; junction bases with no gene match: 5. There are 15 residues in the CDR3.

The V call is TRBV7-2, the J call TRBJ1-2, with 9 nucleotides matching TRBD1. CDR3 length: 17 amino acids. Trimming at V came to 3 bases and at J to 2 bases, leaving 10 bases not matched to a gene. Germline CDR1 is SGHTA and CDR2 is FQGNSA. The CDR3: CASSFGGQGRRNYGYTF. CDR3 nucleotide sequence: TGTGCCAGCAGCTTTGGGGGACAGGGAAGGAGAAACTATGGCTACACCTTC.

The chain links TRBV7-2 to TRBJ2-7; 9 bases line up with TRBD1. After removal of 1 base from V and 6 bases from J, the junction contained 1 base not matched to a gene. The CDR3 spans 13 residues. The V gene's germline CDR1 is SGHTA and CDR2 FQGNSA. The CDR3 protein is CASSLDRGREQYF. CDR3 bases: TGTGCCAGCAGCTTAGACAGGGGGCGCGAGCAGTACTTC.

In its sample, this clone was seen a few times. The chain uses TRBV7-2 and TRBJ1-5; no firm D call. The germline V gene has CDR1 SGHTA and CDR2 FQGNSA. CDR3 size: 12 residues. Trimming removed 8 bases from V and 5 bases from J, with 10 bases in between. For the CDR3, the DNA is TGTGCCAGCTCCTCGGGGTATCAGCCCCAGCATTTT. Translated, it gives CASSSGYQPQHF.

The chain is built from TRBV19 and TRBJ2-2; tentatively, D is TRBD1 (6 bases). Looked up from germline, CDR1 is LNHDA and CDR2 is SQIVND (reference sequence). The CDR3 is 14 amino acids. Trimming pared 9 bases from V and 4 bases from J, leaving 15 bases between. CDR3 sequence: CASRQVASTGELFF. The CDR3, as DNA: TGTGCCAGCCGACAGGTCGCGAGCACCGGGGAGCTGTTTTTT.

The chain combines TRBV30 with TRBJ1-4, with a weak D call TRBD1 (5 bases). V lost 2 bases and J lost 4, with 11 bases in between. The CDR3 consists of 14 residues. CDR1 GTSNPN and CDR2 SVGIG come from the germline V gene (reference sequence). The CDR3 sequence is CAWSPTDFNEKLFF. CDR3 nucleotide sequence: TGTGCCTGGAGTCCGACAGACTTTAATGAAAAACTGTTTTTT.

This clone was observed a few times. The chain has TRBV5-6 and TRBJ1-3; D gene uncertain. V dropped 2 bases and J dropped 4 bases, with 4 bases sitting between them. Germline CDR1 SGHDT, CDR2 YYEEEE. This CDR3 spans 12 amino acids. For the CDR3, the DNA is TGTGCCAGCAGCTTTCCAGGAAACACCATATATTTT. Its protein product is CASSFPGNTIYF.

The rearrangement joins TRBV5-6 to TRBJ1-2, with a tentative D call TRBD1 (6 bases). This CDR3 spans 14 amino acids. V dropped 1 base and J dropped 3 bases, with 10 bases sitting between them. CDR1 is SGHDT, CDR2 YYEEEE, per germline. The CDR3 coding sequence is TGTGCCAGCAGCTTGCAGGGGCCATACTATGGCTACACCTTC. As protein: CASSLQGPYYGYTF.

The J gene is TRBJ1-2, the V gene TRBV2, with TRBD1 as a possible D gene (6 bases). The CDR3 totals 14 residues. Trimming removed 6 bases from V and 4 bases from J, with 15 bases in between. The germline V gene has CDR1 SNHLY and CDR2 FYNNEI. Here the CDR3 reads CASSIQGDRYGYTF. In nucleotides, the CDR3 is TGTGCCAGCAGCATACAGGGAGATCGCTATGGCTACACCTTC.

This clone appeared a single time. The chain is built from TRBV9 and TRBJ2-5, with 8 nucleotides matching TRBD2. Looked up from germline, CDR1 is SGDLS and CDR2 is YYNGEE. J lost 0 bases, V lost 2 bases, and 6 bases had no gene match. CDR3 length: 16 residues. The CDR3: CASSVGLADYQETQYF. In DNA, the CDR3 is TGTGCCAGCAGCGTCGGACTAGCCGACTACCAAGAGACCCAGTACTTC.

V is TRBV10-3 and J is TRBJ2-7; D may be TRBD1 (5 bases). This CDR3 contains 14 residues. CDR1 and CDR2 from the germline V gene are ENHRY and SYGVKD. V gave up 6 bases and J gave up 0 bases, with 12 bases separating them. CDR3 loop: CAISQRQSSYEQYF. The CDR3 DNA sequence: TGTGCCATCAGCCAACGACAGAGCTCCTACGAGCAGTACTTC.

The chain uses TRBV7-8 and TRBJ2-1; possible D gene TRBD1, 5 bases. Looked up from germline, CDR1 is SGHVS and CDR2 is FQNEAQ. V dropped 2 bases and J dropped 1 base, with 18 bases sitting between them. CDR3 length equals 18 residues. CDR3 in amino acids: CASSLLLTGGGSYNEQFF. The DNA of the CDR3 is TGTGCCAGCAGCTTACTTCTTACAGGCGGTGGGTCCTACAATGAGCAGTTCTTC.

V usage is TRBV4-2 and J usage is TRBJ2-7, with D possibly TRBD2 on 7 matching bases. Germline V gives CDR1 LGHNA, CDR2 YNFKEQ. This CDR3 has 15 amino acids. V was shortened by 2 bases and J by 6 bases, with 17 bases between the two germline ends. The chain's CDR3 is CASSQSETGGSEQYF. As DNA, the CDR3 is TGTGCCAGCAGCCAATCGGAGACGGGGGGCTCCGAGCAGTACTTC.

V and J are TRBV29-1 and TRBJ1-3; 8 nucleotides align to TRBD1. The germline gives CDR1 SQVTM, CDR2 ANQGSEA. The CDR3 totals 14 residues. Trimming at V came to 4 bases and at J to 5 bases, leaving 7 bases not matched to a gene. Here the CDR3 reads CSVAEHRGRNTIYF. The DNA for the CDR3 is TGCAGCGTTGCGGAGCACAGGGGGAGAAACACCATATATTTT.

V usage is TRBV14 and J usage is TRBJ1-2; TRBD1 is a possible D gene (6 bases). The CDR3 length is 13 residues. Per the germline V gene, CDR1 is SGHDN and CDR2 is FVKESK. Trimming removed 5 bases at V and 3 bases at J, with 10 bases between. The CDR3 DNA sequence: TGTGCCAGCAGCTCTGGACAGTACTATGGCTACACCTTC. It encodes CASSSGQYYGYTF.